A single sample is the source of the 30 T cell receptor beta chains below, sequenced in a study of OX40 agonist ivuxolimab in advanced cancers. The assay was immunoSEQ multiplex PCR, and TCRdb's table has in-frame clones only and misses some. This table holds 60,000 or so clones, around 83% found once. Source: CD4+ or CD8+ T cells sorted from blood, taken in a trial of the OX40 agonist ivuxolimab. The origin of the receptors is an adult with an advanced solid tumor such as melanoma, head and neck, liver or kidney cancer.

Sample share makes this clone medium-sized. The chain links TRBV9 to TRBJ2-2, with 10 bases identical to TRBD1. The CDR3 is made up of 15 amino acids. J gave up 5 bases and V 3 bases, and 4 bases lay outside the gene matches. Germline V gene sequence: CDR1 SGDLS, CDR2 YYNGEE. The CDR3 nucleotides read TGTGCCAGCAGCGGACGACAGGGGGCGACCGGGGAGCTGTTTTTT. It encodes CASSGRQGATGELFF.

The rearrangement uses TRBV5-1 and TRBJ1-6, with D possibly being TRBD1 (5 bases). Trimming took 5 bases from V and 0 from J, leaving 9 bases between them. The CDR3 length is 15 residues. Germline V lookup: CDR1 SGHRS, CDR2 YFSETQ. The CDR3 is CASRRQSSYNSPLHF. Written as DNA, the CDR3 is TGCGCCAGCAGACGACAGAGCTCCTATAATTCACCCCTCCACTTT.

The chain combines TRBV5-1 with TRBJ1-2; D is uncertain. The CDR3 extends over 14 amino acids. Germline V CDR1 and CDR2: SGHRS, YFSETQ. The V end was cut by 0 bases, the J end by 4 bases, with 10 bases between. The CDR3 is CASSLDSGSYGYTF. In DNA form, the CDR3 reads TGCGCCAGCAGCTTGGATTCCGGGAGCTATGGCTACACCTTC.

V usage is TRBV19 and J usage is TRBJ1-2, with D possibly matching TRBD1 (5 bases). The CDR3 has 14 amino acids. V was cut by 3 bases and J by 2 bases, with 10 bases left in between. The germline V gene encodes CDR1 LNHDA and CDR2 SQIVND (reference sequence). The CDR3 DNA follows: TGTGCCAGTAGTATTTTGACAGAAAACTATGGCTACACCTTC. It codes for CASSILTENYGYTF. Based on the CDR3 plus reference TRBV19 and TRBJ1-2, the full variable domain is DGGITQSPKYLFRKEGQNVTLSCEQNLNHDAMYWYRQDPGQGLRLIYYSQIVNDFQKGDIAEGYSVSREKKESFPLTVTSAQKNPTAFYLCASSILTENYGYTFGSGTRLTVV.

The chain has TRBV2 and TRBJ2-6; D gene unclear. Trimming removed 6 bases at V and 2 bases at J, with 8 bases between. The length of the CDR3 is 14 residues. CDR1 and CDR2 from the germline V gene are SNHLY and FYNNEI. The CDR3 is CASRQATGANVLTF. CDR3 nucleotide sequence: TGTGCCAGCAGGCAGGCCACTGGGGCCAACGTCCTGACTTTC.

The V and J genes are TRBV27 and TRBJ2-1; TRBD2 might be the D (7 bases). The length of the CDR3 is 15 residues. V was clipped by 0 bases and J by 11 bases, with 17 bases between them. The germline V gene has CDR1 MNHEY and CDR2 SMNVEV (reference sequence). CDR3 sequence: CASSLSFARGAKQFF. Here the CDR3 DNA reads TGTGCCAGCAGTTTATCGTTTGCCCGGGGGGCGAAGCAGTTCTTC.

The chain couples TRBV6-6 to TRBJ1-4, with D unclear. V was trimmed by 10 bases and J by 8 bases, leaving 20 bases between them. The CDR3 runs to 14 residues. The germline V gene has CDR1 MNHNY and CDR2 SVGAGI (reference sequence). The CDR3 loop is CATRTALVPEKLFF. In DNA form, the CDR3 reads TGTGCCACTCGAACAGCCCTTGTTCCCGAAAAACTGTTTTTT.

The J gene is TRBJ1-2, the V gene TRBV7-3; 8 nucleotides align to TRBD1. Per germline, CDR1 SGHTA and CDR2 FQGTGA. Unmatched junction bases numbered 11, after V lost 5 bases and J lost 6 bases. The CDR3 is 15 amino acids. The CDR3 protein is CASSPMGGQGNGYTF. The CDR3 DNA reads TGTGCCAGCAGCCCGATGGGAGGACAGGGTAATGGCTACACCTTC.

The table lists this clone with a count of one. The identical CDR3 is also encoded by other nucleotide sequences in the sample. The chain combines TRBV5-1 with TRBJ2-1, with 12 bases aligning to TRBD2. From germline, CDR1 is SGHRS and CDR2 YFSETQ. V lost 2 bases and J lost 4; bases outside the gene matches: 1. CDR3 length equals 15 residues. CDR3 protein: CASSLTSGGYNEQFF. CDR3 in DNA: TGCGCCAGCAGCTTAACTAGCGGGGGGTACAATGAGCAGTTCTTC.

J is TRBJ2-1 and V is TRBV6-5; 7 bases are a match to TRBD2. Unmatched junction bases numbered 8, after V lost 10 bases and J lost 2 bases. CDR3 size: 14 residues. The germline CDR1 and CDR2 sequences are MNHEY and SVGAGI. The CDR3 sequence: CATQPGLPYNEQFF. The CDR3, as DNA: TGTGCCACCCAACCGGGACTACCCTACAATGAGCAGTTCTTC.

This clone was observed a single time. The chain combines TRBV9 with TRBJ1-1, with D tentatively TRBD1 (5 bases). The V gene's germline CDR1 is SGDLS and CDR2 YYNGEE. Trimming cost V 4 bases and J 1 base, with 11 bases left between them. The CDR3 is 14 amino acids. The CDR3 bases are TGTGCCAGCAGCCCTGTCGGGGGGAACACTGAAGCTTTCTTT. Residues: CASSPVGGNTEAFF.

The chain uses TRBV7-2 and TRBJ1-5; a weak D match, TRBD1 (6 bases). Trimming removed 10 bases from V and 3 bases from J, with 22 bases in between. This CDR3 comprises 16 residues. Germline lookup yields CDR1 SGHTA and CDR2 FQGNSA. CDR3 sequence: CATSLGGGGYNQPQHF. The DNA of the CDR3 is TGTGCCACCTCCCTAGGGGGAGGGGGTTACAATCAGCCCCAGCATTTT.

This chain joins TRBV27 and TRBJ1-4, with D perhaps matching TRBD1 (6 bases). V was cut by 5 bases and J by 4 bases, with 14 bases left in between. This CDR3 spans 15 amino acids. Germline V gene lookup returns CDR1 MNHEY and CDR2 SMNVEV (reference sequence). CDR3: CASSRHRVLNEKLFF. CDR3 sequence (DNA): TGTGCCAGCAGTAGGCACAGGGTCCTTAATGAAAAACTGTTTTTT. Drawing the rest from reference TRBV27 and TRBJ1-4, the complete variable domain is EAQVTQNPRYLITVTGKKLTVTCSQNMNHEYMSWYRQDPGLGLRQIYYSMNVEVTDKGDVPEGYKVSRKEKRNFPLILESPSPNQTSLYFCASSRHRVLNEKLFFGSGTQLSVL.

The CDR3 reads CASSELGPSYEQYF. As DNA, the CDR3 is TGTGCCAGCAGTGAATTAGGGCCCTCCTACGAGCAGTACTTC. This sequence joins TRBV25-1 and TRBJ2-7; D not certain. The CDR3 is 14 amino acids. Trimming removed 1 base from V and 0 bases from J, with 7 bases in between. Per the germline V gene, CDR1 is MGHDK and CDR2 is SYGVNS.

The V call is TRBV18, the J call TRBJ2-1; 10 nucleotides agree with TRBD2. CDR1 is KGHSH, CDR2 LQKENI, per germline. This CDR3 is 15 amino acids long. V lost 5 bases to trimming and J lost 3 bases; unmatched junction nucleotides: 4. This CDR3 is CASSVLAGDYNEQFF. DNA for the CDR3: TGTGCCAGCTCAGTGCTAGCGGGGGACTACAATGAGCAGTTCTTC.

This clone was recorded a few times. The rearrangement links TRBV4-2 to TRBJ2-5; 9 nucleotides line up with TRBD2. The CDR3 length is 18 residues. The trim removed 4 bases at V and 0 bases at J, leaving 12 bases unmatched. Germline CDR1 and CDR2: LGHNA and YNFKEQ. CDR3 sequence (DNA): TGTGCCAGCAGCCTTCTAGCGGGGACGACGTCAAACCAAGAGACCCAGTACTTC. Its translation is CASSLLAGTTSNQETQYF.

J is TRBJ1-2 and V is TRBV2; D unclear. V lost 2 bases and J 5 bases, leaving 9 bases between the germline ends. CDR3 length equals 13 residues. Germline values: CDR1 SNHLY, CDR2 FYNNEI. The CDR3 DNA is TGTGCCAGCAGTGAAATTTCCGCTTATGGCTACACCTTC. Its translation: CASSEISAYGYTF.

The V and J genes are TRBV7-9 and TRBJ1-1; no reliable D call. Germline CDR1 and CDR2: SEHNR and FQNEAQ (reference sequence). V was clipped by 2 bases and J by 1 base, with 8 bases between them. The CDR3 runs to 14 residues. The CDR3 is CASSLSSGNTEAFF. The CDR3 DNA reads TGTGCCAGCAGCTTATCATCTGGGAACACTGAAGCTTTCTTT. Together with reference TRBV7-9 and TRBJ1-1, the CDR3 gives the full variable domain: DTGVSQNPRHKITKRGQNVTFRCDPISEHNRLYWYRQTLGQGPEFLTYFQNEAQLEKSRLLSDRFSAERPKGSFSTLEIQRTEQGDSAMYLCASSLSSGNTEAFFGQGTRLTVV.

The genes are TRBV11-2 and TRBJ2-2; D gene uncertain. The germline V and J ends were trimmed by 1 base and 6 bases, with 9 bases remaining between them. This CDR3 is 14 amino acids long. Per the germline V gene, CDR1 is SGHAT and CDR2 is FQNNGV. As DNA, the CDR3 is TGTGCCAGCAGCTTAGGAACTATGGCCGGGGAGCTGTTTTTT. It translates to CASSLGTMAGELFF. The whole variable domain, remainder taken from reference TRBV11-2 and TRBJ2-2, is EAGVAQSPRYKIIEKRQSVAFWCNPISGHATLYWYQQILGQGPKLLIQFQNNGVVDDSQLPKDRFSAERLKGVDSTLKIQPAKLEDSAVYLCASSLGTMAGELFFGEGSRLTVL.

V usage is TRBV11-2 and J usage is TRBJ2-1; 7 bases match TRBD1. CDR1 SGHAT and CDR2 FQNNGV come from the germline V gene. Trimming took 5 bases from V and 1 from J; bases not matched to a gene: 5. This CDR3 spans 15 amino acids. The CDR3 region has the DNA TGTGCCAGCAGCAGAAACAGGGGATCCTACAATGAGCAGTTCTTC. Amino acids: CASSRNRGSYNEQFF.

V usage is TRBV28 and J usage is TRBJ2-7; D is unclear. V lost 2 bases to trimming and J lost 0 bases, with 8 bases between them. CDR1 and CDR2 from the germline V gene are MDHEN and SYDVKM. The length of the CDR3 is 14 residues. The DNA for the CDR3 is TGTGCCAGCAGTTTAACGATTAGCTCCTACGAGCAGTACTTC. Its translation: CASSLTISSYEQYF.

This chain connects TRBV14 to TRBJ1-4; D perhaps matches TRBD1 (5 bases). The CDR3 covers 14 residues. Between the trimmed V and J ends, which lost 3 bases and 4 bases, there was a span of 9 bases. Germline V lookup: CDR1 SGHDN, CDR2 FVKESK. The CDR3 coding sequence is TGTGCCAGCAGCCACGACAGCCTTAATGAAAAACTGTTTTTT. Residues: CASSHDSLNEKLFF.

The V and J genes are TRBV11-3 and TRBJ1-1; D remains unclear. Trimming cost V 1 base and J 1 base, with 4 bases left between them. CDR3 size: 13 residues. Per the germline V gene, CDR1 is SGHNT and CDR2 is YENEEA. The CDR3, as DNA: TGTGCCAGCAGCTTAGCACAGAACACTGAAGCTTTCTTT. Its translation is CASSLAQNTEAFF.

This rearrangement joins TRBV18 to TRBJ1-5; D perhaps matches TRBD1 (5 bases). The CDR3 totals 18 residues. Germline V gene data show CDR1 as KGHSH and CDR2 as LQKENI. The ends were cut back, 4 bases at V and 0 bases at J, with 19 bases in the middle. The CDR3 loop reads CASSQSRDGMSSNQPQHF. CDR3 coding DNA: TGTGCCAGCTCACAGAGCCGGGACGGAATGAGTAGCAATCAGCCCCAGCATTTT. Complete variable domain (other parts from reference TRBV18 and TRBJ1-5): NAGVMQNPRHLVRRRGQEARLRCSPMKGHSHVYWYRQLPEEGLKFMVYLQKENIIDESGMPKERFSAEFPKEGPSILRIQQVVRGDSAAYFCASSQSRDGMSSNQPQHFGDGTRLSIL.

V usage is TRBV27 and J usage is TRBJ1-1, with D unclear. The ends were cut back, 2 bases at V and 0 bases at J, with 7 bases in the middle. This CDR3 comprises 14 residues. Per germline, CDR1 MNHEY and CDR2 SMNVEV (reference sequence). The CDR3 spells CASSLTRLNTEAFF. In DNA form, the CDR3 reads TGTGCCAGCAGTTTAACCAGGCTGAACACTGAAGCTTTCTTT.

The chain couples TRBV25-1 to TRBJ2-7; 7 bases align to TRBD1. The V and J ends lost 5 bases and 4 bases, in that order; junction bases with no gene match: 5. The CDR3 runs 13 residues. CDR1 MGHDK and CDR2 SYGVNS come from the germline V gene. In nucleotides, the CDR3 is TGTGCCAGCAGTTGGGACAGTGAGTACGAGCAGTACTTC. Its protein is CASSWDSEYEQYF.

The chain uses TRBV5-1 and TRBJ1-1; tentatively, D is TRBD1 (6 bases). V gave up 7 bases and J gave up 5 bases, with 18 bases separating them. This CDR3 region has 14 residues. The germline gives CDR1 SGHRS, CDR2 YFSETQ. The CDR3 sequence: CASGLDRGGTEAFF. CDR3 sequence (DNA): TGCGCCAGCGGACTGGACCGAGGGGGGACTGAAGCTTTCTTT.

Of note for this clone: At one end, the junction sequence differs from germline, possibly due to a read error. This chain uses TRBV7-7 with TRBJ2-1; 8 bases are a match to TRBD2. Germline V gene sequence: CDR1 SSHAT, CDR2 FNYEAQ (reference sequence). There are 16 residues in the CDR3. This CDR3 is CASSPQGAGAPGEQFF. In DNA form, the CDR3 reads TGTGCTAGCAGCCCGCAGGGAGCGGGGGCCCCGGGTGAGCAGTTCTTC.

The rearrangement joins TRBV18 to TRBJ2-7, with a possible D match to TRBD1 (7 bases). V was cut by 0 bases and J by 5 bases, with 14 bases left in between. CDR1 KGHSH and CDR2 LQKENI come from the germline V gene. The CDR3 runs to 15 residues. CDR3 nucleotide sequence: TGTGCCAGCTCACCACCTAATCAGGGGGGAGACGAGCAGTACTTC. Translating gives CASSPPNQGGDEQYF.

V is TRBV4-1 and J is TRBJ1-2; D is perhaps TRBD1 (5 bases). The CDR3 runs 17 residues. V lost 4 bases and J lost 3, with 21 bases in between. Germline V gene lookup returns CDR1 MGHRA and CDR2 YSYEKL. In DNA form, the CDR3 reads TGCGCCAGCAGCCGACGGGAGATCCAGAGAGGGGACTATGGCTACACCTTC. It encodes CASSRREIQRGDYGYTF.